Each of the 4 T cell receptor beta chains below was sequenced from the same sample in a study of T cell clones after liver transplantation. TCRdb keeps only in-frame clones here, not all; method: immunoSEQ multiplex PCR. The top ten clones hold approximately 10% of a sample with 50,000 to 60,000 clones, 60% to 80% of them seen once. This specimen was CD4+ T cells from blood, taken at the 22-month timepoint. These receptors were taken from a human patient who received a liver transplant. Some T cells may be transferred from the graft donor.

The chain uses TRBV5-4 and TRBJ2-7; TRBD2 matches at 13 bases. The CDR3 totals 15 residues. Germline CDR1 and CDR2: SGHNT and YYREEE (reference sequence). V was clipped by 4 bases and J by 6 bases; unmatched bases: 7. The CDR3 bases are TGTGCCAGCAGCCCCACTAGCGGGGGGGCCGGCGAGCAGTACTTC. This codes for CASSPTSGGAGEQYF.

J is TRBJ1-1 and V is TRBV19; tentative D call: TRBD1 (6 bases). Per the germline V gene, CDR1 is LNHDA and CDR2 is SQIVND (reference sequence). The CDR3 has 14 amino acids. Trimming removed 5 bases at V and 0 bases at J, with 10 bases between. In DNA form, the CDR3 reads TGTGCCAGTAGTTCCAGGGGATTGAACACTGAAGCTTTCTTT. Protein: CASSSRGLNTEAFF.

J is TRBJ2-2 and V is TRBV6-5; D might be TRBD1 (5 bases). Germline lookup yields CDR1 MNHEY and CDR2 SVGAGI. The V and J ends lost 6 bases and 1 base respectively, with 9 bases between them. The CDR3 contains 14 residues. The CDR3 protein is CASRRTLNTGELFF. The CDR3 region has the DNA TGTGCCAGCAGGAGGACACTGAACACCGGGGAGCTGTTTTTT.

The chain uses TRBV5-8 and TRBJ2-1, with D perhaps being TRBD1 or TRBD2 (6 bases each). There are 15 residues in the CDR3. Germline V CDR1 and CDR2: SGHTS, YDEGEE. Trimming shortened V by 0 bases and J by 5 bases, and 12 bases separated the two germline ends. The CDR3 region is CASSLVGGFHNEQFF. Written as DNA, the CDR3 is TGTGCCAGCAGCTTGGTCGGGGGCTTCCACAATGAGCAGTTCTTC.